This TCR beta chain was observed in a study of T cell responses to AZD1222 COVID-19 vaccine. Clones were sequenced by immunoSEQ multiplex PCR, and TCRdb holds only the in-frame ones, with some missing. The table includes roughly 140,000 clones, 94% detected once. V lost 3 bases to trimming and J lost 11 bases; unmatched junction nucleotides: 5. Germline V CDR1 and CDR2: SGHTA, FQGNSA. The CDR3 spans 13 residues. Sequences were derived from peripheral blood, sampled on day 0 of AZD1222 vaccination. The source of this sequence is an adult in good health. The V gene is TRBV7-2, the J gene TRBJ2-1, with 9 positions matching TRBD2. CDR3 bases: TGTGCCAGCAGCTTTCCTAGCGGGAAAAAGCAGTTCTTC. Protein sequence: CASSFPSGKKQFF.